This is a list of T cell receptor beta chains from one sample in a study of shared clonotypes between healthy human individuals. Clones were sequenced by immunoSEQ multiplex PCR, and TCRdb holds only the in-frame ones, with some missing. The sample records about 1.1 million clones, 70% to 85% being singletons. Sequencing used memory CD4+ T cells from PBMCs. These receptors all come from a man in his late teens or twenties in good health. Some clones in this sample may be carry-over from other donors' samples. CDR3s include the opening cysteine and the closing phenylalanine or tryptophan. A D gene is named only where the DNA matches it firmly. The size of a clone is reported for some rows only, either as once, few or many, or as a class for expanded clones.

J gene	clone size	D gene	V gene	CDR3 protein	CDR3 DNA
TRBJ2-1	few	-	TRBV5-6	CASSLNGTSYNEQFF	TGTGCCAGCAGCTTGAACGGGACCTCCTACAATGAGCAGTTCTTC
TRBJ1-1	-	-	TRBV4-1	CASSQVGWNTEAFF	TGCGCCAGCAGCCAAGTAGGGTGGAACACTGAAGCTTTCTTT
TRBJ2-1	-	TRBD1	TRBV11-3	CASSEPGQGLFF	TGTGCCAGCAGCGAACCGGGACAGGGGTTGTTCTTC
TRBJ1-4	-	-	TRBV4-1	CASSQGQVNEKLFF	TGCGCCAGCAGCCAAGGGCAGGTTAATGAAAAACTGTTTTTT
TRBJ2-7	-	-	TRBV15	CATSSTALDYEQYF	TGTGCCACCAGCTCTACGGCACTGGACTACGAGCAGTACTTC
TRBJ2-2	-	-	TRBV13	CASSTQTGRTPGSCFF	-
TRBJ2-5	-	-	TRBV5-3	CARSLEVGIEETQYF	TGTGCCAGAAGCTTGGAGGTCGGGATAGAAGAGACCCAGTACTTC
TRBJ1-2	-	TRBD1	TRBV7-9	CASSVGTGLYGYTF	TGTGCCAGCAGCGTCGGGACAGGCCTCTATGGCTACACCTTC
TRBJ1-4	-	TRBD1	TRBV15	CATSGAGGFANEKLFF	TGTGCCACCAGCGGGGCAGGGGGGTTCGCTAATGAAAAACTGTTTTTT
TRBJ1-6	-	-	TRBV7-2	CASSHLYSPLHF	TGTGCCAGCAGCCATCTTTATTCACCCCTCCACTTT
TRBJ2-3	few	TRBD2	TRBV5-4	CASSQRDGTDTQYF	TGTGCCAGCAGCCAGCGGGATGGCACAGATACGCAGTATTTT
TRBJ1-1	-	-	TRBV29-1	CSASLLNKNTEAFF	TGCAGCGCGAGTCTTTTAAATAAAAACACTGAAGCTTTCTTT
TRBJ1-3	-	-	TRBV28	CASKDSLSGNTIYF	TGTGCCAGCAAGGACAGCCTCTCTGGAAACACCATATATTTT
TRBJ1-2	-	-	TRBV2	CASSFRVGVSGYTF	TGTGCCAGCAGCTTCCGGGTTGGGGTTAGTGGCTACACCTTC
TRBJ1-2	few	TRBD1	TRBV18	CASSPGTGEDYGYTF	TGTGCCAGCTCACCCGGGACAGGGGAAGACTATGGCTACACCTTC
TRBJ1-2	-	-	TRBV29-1	CSVEGGYTF	TGCAGCGTTGAAGGCGGCTACACCTTC
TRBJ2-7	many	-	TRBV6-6	CASSYLGTSTYEQYF	TGTGCCAGCAGTTATCTCGGGACTTCAACTTACGAGCAGTACTTC
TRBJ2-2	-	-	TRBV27	CASSRLSAGELFF	TGTGCCAGCAGTAGGCTGTCCGCCGGGGAGCTGTTTTTT
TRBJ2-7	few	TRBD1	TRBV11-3	CASSLFLRDRGSRYEQYF	TGTGCCAGCAGCCTTTTTCTGAGGGACAGGGGCTCCCGCTACGAGCAGTACTTC
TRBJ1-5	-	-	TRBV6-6	CASRSLWGLNQPQHF	TGTGCCAGCAGGTCACTTTGGGGCCTCAATCAGCCCCAGCATTTT
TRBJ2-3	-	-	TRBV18	CASSPPGRDGEQYF	TGTGCCAGCTCACCCCCAGGCCGGGACGGAGAGCAGTATTTT
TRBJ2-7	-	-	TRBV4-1	CASSQVGAFHEQYF	TGCGCCAGCAGCCAAGTCGGGGCCTTTCACGAGCAGTACTTC
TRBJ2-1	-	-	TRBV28	CASTLQGGEQFF	TGTGCCAGCACCCTCCAGGGGGGGGAGCAGTTCTTC
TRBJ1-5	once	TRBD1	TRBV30	CAWSARGTADQHF	TGTGCCTGGAGTGCACGCGGGACAGCCGACCAGCATTTT
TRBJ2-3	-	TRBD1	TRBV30	CAWRDRGSTDTQYF	TGTGCCTGGAGGGACAGGGGTAGCACAGATACGCAGTATTTT
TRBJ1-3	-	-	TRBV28	CASTSGNTIYF	TGTGCCAGCACCTCGGGAAACACCATATATTTT
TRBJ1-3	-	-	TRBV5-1	CASSLGGPGNTIYF	TGCGCCAGCAGCTTGGGAGGGCCGGGAAACACCATATATTTT
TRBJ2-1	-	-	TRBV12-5	CASGFAPGLRANNEQFF	TGTGCTAGTGGTTTCGCACCGGGACTCCGGGCCAACAATGAGCAGTTCTTC
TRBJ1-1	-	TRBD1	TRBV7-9	CASSAGGSRRVNTEAFF	TGTGCCAGCAGCGCAGGGGGTTCGAGAAGGGTGAACACTGAAGCTTTCTTT
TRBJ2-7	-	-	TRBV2	CASSEAREYEQYF	TGTGCCAGCAGTGAAGCCCGGGAATACGAGCAGTACTTC
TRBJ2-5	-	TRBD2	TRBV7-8	CASSGTGTSEPQETQYF	TGTGCCAGCAGCGGCACCGGGACTAGCGAGCCCCAAGAGACCCAGTACTTC
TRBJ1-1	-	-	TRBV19	CASSTLNPRGRDTEAFF	TGTGCCAGTAGTACCCTCAACCCCAGGGGCAGGGACACTGAAGCTTTCTTT
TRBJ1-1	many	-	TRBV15	CATSSQMNTEAFF	TGTGCCACCAGCAGCCAAATGAACACTGAAGCTTTCTTT
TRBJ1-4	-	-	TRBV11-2	CASSPLKTDKGEKLFF	TGTGCCAGCAGCCCCCTAAAGACAGATAAGGGTGAAAAACTGTTTTTT
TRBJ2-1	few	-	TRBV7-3	CASSLSRDPGNEQFF	TGTGCCAGCAGCTTGTCCCGGGACCCCGGCAATGAGCAGTTCTTC
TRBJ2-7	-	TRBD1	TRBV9	CASSVGLVGTGVDEQYF	TGTGCCAGCAGCGTAGGTCTCGTGGGGACAGGAGTTGACGAGCAGTACTTC
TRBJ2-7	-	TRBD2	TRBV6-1	CASSEARTGGGDYEQYF	TGTGCCAGCAGTGAGGCTAGAACGGGAGGGGGGGACTACGAGCAGTACTTC
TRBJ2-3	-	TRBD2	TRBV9	CASSVVGLVLDTQYF	TGTGCCAGCAGCGTAGTAGGACTAGTACTAGATACGCAGTATTTT
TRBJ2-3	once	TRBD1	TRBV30	CAWSFGQVSDTQYF	TGTGCCTGGAGTTTTGGACAGGTGTCGGATACGCAGTATTTT
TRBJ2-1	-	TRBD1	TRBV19	CATKNRPTGGEQFF	TGTGCCACTAAAAACAGACCTACAGGGGGTGAGCAGTTCTTC
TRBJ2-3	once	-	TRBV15	CATSRELATDTQYF	TGTGCCACCAGCAGGGAACTAGCCACAGATACGCAGTATTTT
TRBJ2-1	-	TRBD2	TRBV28	CASSRAGVGEQFF	TGTGCCAGCAGCCGAGCGGGGGTGGGTGAGCAGTTCTTC
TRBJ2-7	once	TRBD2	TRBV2	CASRGRVGAYEQYF	TGTGCCAGCAGAGGGAGGGTTGGGGCCTACGAGCAGTACTTC
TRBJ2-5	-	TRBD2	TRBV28	CASSSPHGGGKGETQYF	TGTGCCAGCAGTTCACCCCATGGGGGAGGGAAAGGGGAGACCCAGTACTTC
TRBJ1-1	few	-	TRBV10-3	CAISGAAEAFF	TGTGCCATCAGTGGGGCGGCTGAAGCTTTCTTT
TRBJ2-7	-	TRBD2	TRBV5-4	CASSLLAGGEEQYF	TGTGCCAGCAGCTTGCTAGCGGGAGGTGAAGAGCAGTACTTC
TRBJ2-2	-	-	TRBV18	CASSPSQGRNTGELFF	TGTGCCAGCTCACCAAGCCAGGGACGGAACACCGGGGAGCTGTTTTTT
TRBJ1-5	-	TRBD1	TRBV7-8	CASSRTGGDQPQHF	TGTGCCAGCAGCCGGACAGGGGGCGACCAGCCCCAGCATTTT
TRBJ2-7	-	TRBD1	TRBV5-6	CASSLQGGGYEQYF	TGTGCCAGCAGCTTACAGGGGGGCGGCTACGAGCAGTACTTC
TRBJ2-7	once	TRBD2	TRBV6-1	CASSVGLGDTEQYF	TGTGCCAGCAGTGTGGGACTAGGAGATACCGAGCAGTACTTC
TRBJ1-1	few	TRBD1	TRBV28	CASRPADRGNTEAFF	TGTGCCAGCAGACCTGCGGACAGGGGGAACACTGAAGCTTTCTTT
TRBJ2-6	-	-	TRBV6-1	CASSRAANVLTF	TGTGCCAGCAGCCGGGCGGCCAACGTCCTGACTTTC
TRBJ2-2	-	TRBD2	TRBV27	CASSLLAGATGELFF	TGTGCCAGCAGTTTACTAGCGGGAGCCACCGGGGAGCTGTTTTTT
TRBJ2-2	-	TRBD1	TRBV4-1	CASSPRGQGTGELFF	TGCGCCAGCAGCCCCAGGGGACAGGGGACCGGGGAGCTGTTTTTT
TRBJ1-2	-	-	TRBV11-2	CASSPSDSYGYTF	TGTGCCAGCAGCCCATCGGACAGTTATGGCTACACCTTC